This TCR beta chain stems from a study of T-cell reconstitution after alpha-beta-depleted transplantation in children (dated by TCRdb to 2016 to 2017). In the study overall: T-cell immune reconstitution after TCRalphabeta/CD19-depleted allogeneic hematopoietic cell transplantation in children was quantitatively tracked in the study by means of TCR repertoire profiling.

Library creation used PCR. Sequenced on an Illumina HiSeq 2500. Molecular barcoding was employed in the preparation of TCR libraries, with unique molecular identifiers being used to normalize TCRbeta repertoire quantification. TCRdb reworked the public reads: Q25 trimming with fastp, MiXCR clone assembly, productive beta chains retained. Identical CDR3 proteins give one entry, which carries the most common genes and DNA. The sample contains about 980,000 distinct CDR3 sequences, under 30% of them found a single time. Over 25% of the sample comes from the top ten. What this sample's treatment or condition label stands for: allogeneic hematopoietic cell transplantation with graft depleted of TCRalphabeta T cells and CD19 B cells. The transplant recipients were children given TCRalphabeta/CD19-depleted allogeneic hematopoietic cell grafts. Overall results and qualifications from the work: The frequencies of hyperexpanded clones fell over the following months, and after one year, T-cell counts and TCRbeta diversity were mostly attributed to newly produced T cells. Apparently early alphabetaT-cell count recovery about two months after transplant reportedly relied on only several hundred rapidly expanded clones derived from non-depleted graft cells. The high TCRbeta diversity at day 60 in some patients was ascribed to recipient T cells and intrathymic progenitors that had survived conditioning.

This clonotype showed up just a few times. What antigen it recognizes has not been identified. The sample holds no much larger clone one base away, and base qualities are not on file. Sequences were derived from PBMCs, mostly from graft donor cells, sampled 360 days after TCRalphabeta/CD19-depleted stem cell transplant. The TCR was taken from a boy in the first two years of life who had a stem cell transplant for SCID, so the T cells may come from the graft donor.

The DNA is TGTGCCAGTCTCGGGCGGACCTCCTATTACAATGAGCAGTTCTTC. The resulting protein is CASLGRTSYYNEQFF. The chain is made from TRBV25-1 and TRBJ2-1; the D gene is not confidently resolved. CDR3 length: 15 amino acids, cysteine to phenylalanine. The kept DNA is CDR3 alone, 45 bases in frame from the first base. V and J lose 9 bases and 4 bases, and a span of 19 bases separates them. CDR1 MGHDK and CDR2 SYGVNS are derived from the germline V gene.